The subject of this entry is one T cell receptor beta chain. J lost 4 bases, V lost 0 bases, and 10 bases had no gene match. The CDR3 consists of 16 residues. Germline lookup yields CDR1 DFQATT and CDR2 SNEGSKA (reference sequence). The data originate from a study of CD8 T cells in Susac syndrome. Looking at the study overall: The sequenced Susac syndrome patients comprised six with active disease and roughly eight in remission. Patients with Susac syndrome were therapy-naive, on corticosteroids, or on intravenous immunoglobulin alone at the time that blood was drawn.

The sequenced target, TCR beta, came from blood CD8+ and CD4+ T cells. It was with random hexamers that roughly 0.45 to 1 ug RNA was reverse transcribed. The TCR beta CDR3 was amplified by immunoSEQ multiplex PCR across 54 Vbeta, 13 Jbeta. TCRdb re-analysed the immunoSEQ multiplex PCR reads in MiXCR, keeping a single row per CDR3 protein. This table holds under 150,000 distinct CDR3 sequences, 95% found once. The sequence came from a human donor with Susac syndrome. The V gene is TRBV20-1, the J gene TRBJ2-5; 8 nucleotides align to TRBD2. The sequenced sample was CD4+ T cells from PBMCs. Here the CDR3 reads CSARDSGGRRVETQYF. The CDR3 coding sequence is TGCAGTGCTAGAGATTCGGGGGGGCGAAGGGTAGAGACCCAGTACTTC.